This passage covers 19 T cell receptor beta chains from one sample sequenced in a study of identical twins. TCRdb redid the calling of the 5' RACE reads with MiXCR, one entry per CDR3 protein. The sample carries 1.5 million or so distinct CDR3 sequences, less than 40% recorded once. The specimen sequenced was cord blood. The receptors come from a newborn girl in good health.

This clonotype was detected a few times. The chain uses TRBV6-5 and TRBJ2-1; no firm D call. The V end was cut by 2 bases, the J end by 11 bases, with 13 bases between. Germline V lookup: CDR1 MNHEY, CDR2 SVGAGI. The CDR3 loop spans 13 amino acids. CDR3 sequence: CASSYRGTAKQFF. The CDR3 DNA sequence: TGTGCCAGCAGTTACCGTGGAACAGCCAAGCAGTTCTTC.

The chain combines TRBV28 with TRBJ1-5, with D perhaps TRBD1 (6 bases). This CDR3 region has 16 residues. Germline V lookup: CDR1 MDHEN, CDR2 SYDVKM. Trimming removed 6 bases at V and 7 bases at J, with 22 bases between. The DNA of the CDR3 is TGTGCCAGCAGCCAAATGTCCGGGACATCAAGCCAGCCCCAGCATTTT. It yields the protein CASSQMSGTSSQPQHF.

This clonotype showed up just a few times. The CDR3, as DNA: TGTGCCAGCAGCTTTACCGGGACAGGGTACAATGAGCAGTTCTTC. Translation: CASSFTGTGYNEQFF. The rearrangement uses TRBV3-1 and TRBJ2-1; the match to TRBD1 covers 9 bases. There are 15 residues in the CDR3. Germline assignment: CDR1 LGHDT and CDR2 YNNKEL (reference sequence). V lost 5 bases, J lost 4 bases, and 6 bases stayed unmatched.

This clonotype has a handful of counts. This rearrangement joins TRBV20-1 to TRBJ2-4, with 9 bases fitting TRBD2. CDR1 DFQATT and CDR2 SNEGSKA come from the germline V gene (reference sequence). CDR3 length: 17 amino acids. The V and J ends lost 3 bases and 8 bases, in that order; junction bases with no gene match: 17. CDR3 amino acids: CSASFFVAGGPGHIQYF. The CDR3 DNA reads TGCAGTGCTAGTTTCTTCGTTGCGGGGGGGCCGGGGCACATTCAGTACTTC.

This clonotype was detected many times. J is TRBJ2-7 and V is TRBV29-1, with D unresolved. V lost 3 bases, J lost 1 base, and 4 bases lay in between. From germline, CDR1 is SQVTM and CDR2 ANQGSEA. CDR3 length equals 11 residues. This CDR3 is CSVERSYEQYF. CDR3 in DNA: TGCAGCGTTGAGAGATCCTACGAGCAGTACTTC.

This chain joins TRBV27 and TRBJ1-1, with D perhaps TRBD1 (6 bases). CDR1 MNHEY and CDR2 SMNVEV come from the germline V gene (reference sequence). The V end was cut by 1 base, the J end by 4 bases, with 19 bases between. CDR3 size: 17 residues. The CDR3, as DNA: TGTGCCAGCAGTTTATATTGGGGGGCTAAGATTAGCACTGAAGCTTTCTTT. Translated: CASSLYWGAKISTEAFF.

V and J are TRBV28 and TRBJ2-7; D gene ambiguous. The V gene lost 7 bases and the J gene lost 9 bases, with 22 bases spanning the gap. The CDR3 runs 14 residues. Germline V gene lookup returns CDR1 MDHEN and CDR2 SYDVKM. The CDR3: CASTTPVAYLGQYF. DNA for the CDR3: TGTGCCAGCACCACCCCGGTTGCCTATCTCGGGCAGTACTTC.

This clonotype was seen at least ten times. J is TRBJ2-3 and V is TRBV29-1; D is uncertain. CDR1 is SQVTM, CDR2 ANQGSEA, per germline. The CDR3 length is 14 residues. Trimming took off 6 bases at V and 0 bases at J, with 13 bases between the two ends. CDR3 amino acids: CSVGRISSTDTQYF. CDR3 DNA: TGCAGCGTGGGCAGGATCTCTAGCACAGATACGCAGTATTTT.

This clonotype has more than one count but fewer than ten. The chain joins TRBV20-1 to TRBJ2-7; 8 nucleotides match TRBD2. The CDR3 totals 14 residues. Trimming removed 0 bases from V and 3 bases from J; junction bases left unmatched: 4. The germline V gene has CDR1 DFQATT and CDR2 SNEGSKA (reference sequence). Here the CDR3 reads CSARDTSGGYEQYF. Written as DNA, the CDR3 is TGCAGTGCTAGAGATACCAGCGGGGGCTACGAGCAGTACTTC.

The chain carries TRBV5-1 and TRBJ2-3, with D perhaps being TRBD1 or TRBD2 (6 bases each). V shed 0 bases and J shed 6 bases, with 14 bases lying between them. Germline V gene sequence: CDR1 SGHRS, CDR2 YFSETQ. This CDR3 spans 15 amino acids. This chain's CDR3 is CASSLDGRRGDTQYF. The CDR3 DNA sequence: TGCGCCAGCAGCTTGGACGGTAGGAGGGGGGATACGCAGTATTTT.

This clonotype was seen ten or more times. The chain couples TRBV7-2 to TRBJ2-4, with a possible D match to TRBD2 (6 bases). This CDR3 has 14 residues. V lost 5 bases, J lost 7 bases, and 15 bases lay in between. Per germline, CDR1 SGHTA and CDR2 FQGNSA. CDR3 DNA sequence: TGTGCCAGCAGCGAGCTGATAGCGGCCAACATTCAGTACTTC. It encodes CASSELIAANIQYF.

This clonotype was observed a handful of times. The chain carries TRBV6-5 and TRBJ1-6; no definite D call. Per germline, CDR1 MNHEY and CDR2 SVGAGI. This CDR3 comprises 13 residues. Between the trimmed V and J ends, which lost 4 bases and 5 bases, there was a span of 6 bases. In nucleotides, the CDR3 is TGTGCCAGCAGTTTCCAGAATAATTCACCCCTCCACTTT. Encoded protein: CASSFQNNSPLHF.

This clonotype was seen a handful of times. This chain uses TRBV3-1 with TRBJ1-2; possible D gene TRBD1, 5 bases. Germline CDR1 is LGHDT and CDR2 is YNNKEL (reference sequence). V was pared by 5 bases and J by 6 bases, with 16 bases between. The CDR3 consists of 14 residues. The CDR3 spells CASSLGEASHGYTF. CDR3 sequence (DNA): TGTGCCAGCAGCTTAGGGGAAGCATCTCATGGCTACACCTTC.

V gene TRBV21-1 combines with J gene TRBJ1-3. TRBV21-1 is recorded as a pseudogene. This CDR3 has 16 residues. The CDR3, as DNA: TGTGCCAGCAGCGCCCACCCATGGACCTCTGGAAACACCATATATTTT. Translation gives CASSAHPWTSGNTIYF.

This clonotype was recorded only once. One end of the junction varies from germline; a read error may be responsible. The chain has TRBV6-6 and TRBJ1-5; unclear D gene. Germline CDR1 MNHNY, CDR2 SVGAGI (reference sequence). The CDR3 sequence is 14 residues long. The CDR3 DNA sequence: TGTGCCAGCAGCTCCCGAAGTGCCAATCAGCCCCACCATTTT. Protein: CASSSRSANQPHHF.

This chain links TRBV9 with TRBJ1-3; no clear D. Deletions cut 0 bases from V and 0 bases from J, with 10 bases between. The CDR3 has 16 amino acids. Germline V gives CDR1 SGDLS, CDR2 YYNGEE. The CDR3 nucleotides are TGTGCCAGCAGCGTAGCCCCGTCGAGCTCTGGAAACACCATATATTTT. This gives the protein CASSVAPSSSGNTIYF.

In its sample, this clonotype was seen a few times. DNA of the CDR3: TGTGCCAGCAGCCAAGTGTGGACTAGCGGGACCGGGGAGCTGTTTTTT. The encoded protein is CASSQVWTSGTGELFF. The J gene is TRBJ2-2, the V gene TRBV4-2, with 11 bases aligning to TRBD2. The V segment lost 1 base and the J segment 5 bases; nucleotides outside the gene matches: 3. Per the germline V gene, CDR1 is LGHNA and CDR2 is YNFKEQ. This CDR3 has 16 amino acids.

The sample holds a few counts of this clonotype. The chain is built from TRBV25-1 and TRBJ2-1, with TRBD1 matching over 8 bases. Germline loops: CDR1 MGHDK, CDR2 SYGVNS. The CDR3 extends over 15 amino acids. With V trimmed by 4 bases and J by 9 bases, 11 bases remained unmatched. The CDR3 nucleotides read TGTGCCAGCAGTGGCGGGACAGGTCCTAATCTTGAGCAGTTCTTC. Protein product: CASSGGTGPNLEQFF.

In this sample, this clonotype turned up a few times. This chain joins TRBV3-1 and TRBJ2-1; 7 bases align to TRBD1. The junction had 3 bases not matched to a gene; V was cut back by 1 base and J by 3 bases. Per germline, CDR1 LGHDT and CDR2 YNNKEL (reference sequence). This CDR3 is 15 amino acids long. CDR3 sequence reads: CASSQAGTVYNEQFF. The CDR3 DNA sequence: TGTGCCAGCAGCCAAGCTGGGACAGTCTACAATGAGCAGTTCTTC.